This T cell receptor beta chain was sequenced for a study of cytomegalovirus exposure and HLA in healthy donors. The germline V and J ends were trimmed by 4 bases and 2 bases, with 14 bases remaining between them. Germline loops: CDR1 SGHVS, CDR2 FQNEAQ. The CDR3 runs to 16 residues. PCR was performed using 60 Vbeta and 13 Jbeta primers. Some clones are missing from TCRdb's copy, which holds only in-frame ones; the method was immunoSEQ multiplex PCR. This sample has under 200,000 clones, with over 70% found just once. The clonotype comes from a male donor in good health and CMV-seropositive. Input material: PBMCs. V and J are TRBV7-8 and TRBJ2-2; D gene ambiguous. CDR3 protein: CASSSANPLNTGELFF. The CDR3 DNA is TGTGCCAGCAGCTCCGCTAACCCTTTAAACACCGGGGAGCTGTTTTTT.